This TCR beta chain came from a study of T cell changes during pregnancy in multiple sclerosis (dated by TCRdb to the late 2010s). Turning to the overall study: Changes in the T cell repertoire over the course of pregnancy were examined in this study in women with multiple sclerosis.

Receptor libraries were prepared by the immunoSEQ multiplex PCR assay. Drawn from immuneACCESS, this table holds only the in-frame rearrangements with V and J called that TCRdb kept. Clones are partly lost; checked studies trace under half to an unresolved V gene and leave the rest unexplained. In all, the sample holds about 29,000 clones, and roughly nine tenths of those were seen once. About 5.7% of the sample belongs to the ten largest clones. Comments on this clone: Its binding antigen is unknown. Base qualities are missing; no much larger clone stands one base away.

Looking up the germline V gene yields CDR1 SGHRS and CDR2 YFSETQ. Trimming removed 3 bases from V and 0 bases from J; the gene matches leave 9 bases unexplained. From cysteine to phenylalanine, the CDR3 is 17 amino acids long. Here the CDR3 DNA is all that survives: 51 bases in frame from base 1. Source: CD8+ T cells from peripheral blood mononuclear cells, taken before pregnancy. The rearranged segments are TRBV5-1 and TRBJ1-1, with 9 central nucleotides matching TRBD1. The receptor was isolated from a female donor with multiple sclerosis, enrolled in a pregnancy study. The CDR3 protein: CASSYWTGEGLNTEAFF. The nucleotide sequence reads TGCGCCAGCAGCTATTGGACAGGGGAGGGTTTGAACACTGAAGCTTTCTTT.